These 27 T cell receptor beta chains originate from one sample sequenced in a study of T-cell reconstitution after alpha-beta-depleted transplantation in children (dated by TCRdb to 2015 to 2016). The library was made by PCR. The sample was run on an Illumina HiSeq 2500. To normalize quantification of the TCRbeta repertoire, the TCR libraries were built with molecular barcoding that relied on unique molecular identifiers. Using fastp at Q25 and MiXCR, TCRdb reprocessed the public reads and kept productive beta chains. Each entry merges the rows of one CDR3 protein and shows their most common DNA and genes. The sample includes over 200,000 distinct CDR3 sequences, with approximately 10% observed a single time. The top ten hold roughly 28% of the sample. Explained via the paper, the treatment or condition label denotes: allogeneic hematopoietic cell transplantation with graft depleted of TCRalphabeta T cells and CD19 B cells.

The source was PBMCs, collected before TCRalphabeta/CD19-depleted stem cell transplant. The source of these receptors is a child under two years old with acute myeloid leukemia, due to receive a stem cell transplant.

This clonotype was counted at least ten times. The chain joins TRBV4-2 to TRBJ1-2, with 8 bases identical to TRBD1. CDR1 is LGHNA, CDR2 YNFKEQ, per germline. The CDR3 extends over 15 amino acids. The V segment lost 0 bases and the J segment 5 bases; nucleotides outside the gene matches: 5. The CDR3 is CASSQDLGQGYGYTF. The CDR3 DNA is TGTGCCAGCAGCCAAGACCTCGGACAGGGATATGGCTACACCTTC.

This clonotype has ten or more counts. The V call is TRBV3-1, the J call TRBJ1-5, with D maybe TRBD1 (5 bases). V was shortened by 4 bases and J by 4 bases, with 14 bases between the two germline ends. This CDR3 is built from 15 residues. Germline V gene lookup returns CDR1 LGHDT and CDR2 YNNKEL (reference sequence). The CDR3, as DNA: TGTGCCAGCAGCCCCGGGACGGTGGGTAATCAGCCCCAGCATTTT. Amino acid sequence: CASSPGTVGNQPQHF.

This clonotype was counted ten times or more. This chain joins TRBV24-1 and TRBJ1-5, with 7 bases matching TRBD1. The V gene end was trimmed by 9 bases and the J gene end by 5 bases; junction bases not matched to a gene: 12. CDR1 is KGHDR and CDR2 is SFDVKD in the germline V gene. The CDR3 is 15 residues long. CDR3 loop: CATSPGQRIDQPQHF. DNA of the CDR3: TGTGCCACCTCACCGGGACAGCGGATCGATCAGCCCCAGCATTTT.

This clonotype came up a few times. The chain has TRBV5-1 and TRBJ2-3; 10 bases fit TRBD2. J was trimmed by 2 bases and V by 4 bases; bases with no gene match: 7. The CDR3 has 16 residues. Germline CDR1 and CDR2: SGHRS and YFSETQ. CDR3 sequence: CASSLRTSGYTDTQYF. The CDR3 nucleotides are TGCGCCAGCAGCCTTCGGACTAGCGGCTACACAGATACGCAGTATTTT.

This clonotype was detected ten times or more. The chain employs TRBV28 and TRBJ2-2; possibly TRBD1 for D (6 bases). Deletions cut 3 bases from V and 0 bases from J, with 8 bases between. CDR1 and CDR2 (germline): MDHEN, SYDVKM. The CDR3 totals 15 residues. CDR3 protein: CASSFTGTNTGELFF. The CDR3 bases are TGTGCCAGCAGTTTCACAGGGACGAACACCGGGGAGCTGTTTTTT.

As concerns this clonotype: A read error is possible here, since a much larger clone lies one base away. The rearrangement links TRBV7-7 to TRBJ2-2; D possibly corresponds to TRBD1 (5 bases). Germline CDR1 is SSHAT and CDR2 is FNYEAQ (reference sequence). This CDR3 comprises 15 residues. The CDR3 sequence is CAGSFGQRNTGELFF. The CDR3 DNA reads TGTGCCGGCAGCTTCGGACAACGGAACACCGGGGAGCTGTTTTTT.

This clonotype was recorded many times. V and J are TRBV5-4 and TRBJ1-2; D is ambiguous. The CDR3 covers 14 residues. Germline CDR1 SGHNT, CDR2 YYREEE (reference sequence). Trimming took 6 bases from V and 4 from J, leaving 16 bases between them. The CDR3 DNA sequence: TGTGCCAGCACCGACCCCGGGATCGCCTATGGCTACACCTTC. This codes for CASTDPGIAYGYTF.

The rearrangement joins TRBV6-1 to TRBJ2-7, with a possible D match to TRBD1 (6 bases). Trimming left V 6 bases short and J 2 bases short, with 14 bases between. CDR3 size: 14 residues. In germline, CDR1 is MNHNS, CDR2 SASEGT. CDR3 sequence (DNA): TGTGCCAGCAGAGACCCCACAGGGACCTACGAGCAGTACTTC. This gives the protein CASRDPTGTYEQYF.

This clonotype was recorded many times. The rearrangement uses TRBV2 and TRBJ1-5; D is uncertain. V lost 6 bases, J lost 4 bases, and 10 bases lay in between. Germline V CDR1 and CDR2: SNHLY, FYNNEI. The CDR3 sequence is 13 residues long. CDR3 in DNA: TGTGCCAGCAGCGACCTGCGAAATCAGCCCCAGCATTTT. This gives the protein CASSDLRNQPQHF.

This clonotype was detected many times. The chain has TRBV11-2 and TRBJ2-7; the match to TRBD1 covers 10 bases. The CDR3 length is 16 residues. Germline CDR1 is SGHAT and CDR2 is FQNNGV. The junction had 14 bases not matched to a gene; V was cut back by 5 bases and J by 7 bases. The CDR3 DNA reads TGTGCCAGCAGCGACCGGACAGGGGGACCCGAAAGTGAGCAGTACTTC. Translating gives CASSDRTGGPESEQYF.

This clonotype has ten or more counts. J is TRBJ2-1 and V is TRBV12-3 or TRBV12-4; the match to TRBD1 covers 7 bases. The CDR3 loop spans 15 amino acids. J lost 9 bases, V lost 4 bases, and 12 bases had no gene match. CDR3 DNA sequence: TGTGCCAGCAGTTCCCGGGACAGCCTTTTCGGTGAGCAGTTCTTC. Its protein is CASSSRDSLFGEQFF.

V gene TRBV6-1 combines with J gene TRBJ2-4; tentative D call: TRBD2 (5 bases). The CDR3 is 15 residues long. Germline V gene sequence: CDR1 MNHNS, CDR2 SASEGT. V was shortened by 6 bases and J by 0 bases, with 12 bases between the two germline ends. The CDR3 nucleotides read TGTGCCAGCAGCTCAGCGGTGCTAGCCAAAAACATTCAGTACTTC. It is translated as CASSSAVLAKNIQYF.

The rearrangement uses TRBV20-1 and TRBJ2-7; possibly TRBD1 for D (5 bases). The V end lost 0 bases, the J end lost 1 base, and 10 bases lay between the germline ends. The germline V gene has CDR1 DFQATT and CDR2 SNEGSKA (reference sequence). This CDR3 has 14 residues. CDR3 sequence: CSARDKTASYEQYF. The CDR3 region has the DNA TGCAGTGCTAGAGATAAGACAGCTTCCTACGAGCAGTACTTC.

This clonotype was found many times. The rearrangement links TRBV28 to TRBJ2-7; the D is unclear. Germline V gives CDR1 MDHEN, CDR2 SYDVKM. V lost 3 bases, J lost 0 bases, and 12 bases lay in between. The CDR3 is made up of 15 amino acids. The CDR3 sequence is CASSLSRRHSYEQYF. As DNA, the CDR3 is TGTGCCAGCAGTTTGTCTCGCAGGCACTCCTACGAGCAGTACTTC.

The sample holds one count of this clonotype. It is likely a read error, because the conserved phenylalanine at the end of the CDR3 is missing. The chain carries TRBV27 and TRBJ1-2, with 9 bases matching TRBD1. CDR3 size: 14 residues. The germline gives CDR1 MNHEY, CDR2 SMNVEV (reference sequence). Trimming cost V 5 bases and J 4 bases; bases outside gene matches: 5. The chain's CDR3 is CASSADRGLYGYTL. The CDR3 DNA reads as TGTGCCAGCAGTGCGGACAGGGGCCTCTATGGCTACACCTTA.

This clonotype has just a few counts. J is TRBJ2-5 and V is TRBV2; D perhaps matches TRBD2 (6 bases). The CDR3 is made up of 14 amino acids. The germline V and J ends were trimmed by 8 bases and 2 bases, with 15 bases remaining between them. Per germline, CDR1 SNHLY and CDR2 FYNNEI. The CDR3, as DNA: TGTGCCAGCGAAGTAGCGGAATTTCAAGAGACCCAGTACTTC. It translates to CASEVAEFQETQYF.

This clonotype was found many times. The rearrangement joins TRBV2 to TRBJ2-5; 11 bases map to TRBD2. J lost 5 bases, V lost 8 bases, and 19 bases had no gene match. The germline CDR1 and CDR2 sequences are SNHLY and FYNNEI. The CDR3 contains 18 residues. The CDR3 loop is CASARSLVLAGVEETQYF. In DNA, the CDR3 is TGTGCCAGCGCCCGGTCCCTCGTACTAGCGGGAGTTGAGGAGACCCAGTACTTC.

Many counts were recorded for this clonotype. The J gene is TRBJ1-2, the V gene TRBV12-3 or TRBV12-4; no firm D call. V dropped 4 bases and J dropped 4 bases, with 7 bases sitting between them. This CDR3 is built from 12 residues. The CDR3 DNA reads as TGTGCCAGCAGTTCCGGGCGCTATGGCTACACCTTC. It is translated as CASSSGRYGYTF.

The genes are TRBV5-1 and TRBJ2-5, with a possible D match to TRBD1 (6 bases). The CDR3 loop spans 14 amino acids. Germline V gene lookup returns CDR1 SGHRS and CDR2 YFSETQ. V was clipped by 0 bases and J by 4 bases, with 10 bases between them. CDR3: CASSLAKGVETQYF. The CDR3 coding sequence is TGCGCCAGCAGCTTGGCCAAGGGGGTAGAGACCCAGTACTTC.

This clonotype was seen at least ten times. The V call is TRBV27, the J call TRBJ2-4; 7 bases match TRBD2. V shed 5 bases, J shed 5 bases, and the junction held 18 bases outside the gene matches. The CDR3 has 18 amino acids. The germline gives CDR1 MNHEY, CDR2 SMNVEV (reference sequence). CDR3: CASSPATSASVIENIQYF. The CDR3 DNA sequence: TGTGCCAGCAGTCCCGCAACTAGCGCAAGTGTGATCGAAAACATTCAGTACTTC.

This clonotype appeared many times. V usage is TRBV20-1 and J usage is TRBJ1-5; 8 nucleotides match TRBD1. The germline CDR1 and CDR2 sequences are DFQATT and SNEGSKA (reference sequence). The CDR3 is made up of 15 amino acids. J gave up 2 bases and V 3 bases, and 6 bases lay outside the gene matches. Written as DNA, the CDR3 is TGCAGTGCTAGCCTCGGGGGACAGGGCAATCAGCCCCAGCATTTT. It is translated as CSASLGGQGNQPQHF.

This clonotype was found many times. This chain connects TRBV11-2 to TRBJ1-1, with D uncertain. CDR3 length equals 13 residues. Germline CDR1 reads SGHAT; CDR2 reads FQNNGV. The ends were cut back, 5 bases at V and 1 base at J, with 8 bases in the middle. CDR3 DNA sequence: TGTGCCAGCAGCCGTGGGCCGAACACTGAAGCTTTCTTT. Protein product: CASSRGPNTEAFF.

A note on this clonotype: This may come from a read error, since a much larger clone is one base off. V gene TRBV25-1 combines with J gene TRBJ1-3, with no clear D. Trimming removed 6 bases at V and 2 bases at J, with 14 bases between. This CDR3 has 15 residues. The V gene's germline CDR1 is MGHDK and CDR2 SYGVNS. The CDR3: CASRDTGIAGNTIYF. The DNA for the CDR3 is TGTGCCAGCAGAGATACCGGGATTGCTGGAAACACCATATATTTT.

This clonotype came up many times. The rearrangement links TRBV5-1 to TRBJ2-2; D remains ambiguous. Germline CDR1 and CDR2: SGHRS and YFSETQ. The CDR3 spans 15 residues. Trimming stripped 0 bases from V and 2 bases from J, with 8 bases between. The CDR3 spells CASSLAQVNTGELFF. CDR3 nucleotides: TGCGCCAGCAGCTTGGCCCAGGTCAACACCGGGGAGCTGTTTTTT. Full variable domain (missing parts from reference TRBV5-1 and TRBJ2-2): KAGVTQTPRYLIKTRGQQVTLSCSPISGHRSVSWYQQTPGQGLQFLFEYFSETQRNKGNFPGRFSGRQFSNSRSEMNVSTLELGDSALYLCASSLAQVNTGELFFGEGSRLTVL.

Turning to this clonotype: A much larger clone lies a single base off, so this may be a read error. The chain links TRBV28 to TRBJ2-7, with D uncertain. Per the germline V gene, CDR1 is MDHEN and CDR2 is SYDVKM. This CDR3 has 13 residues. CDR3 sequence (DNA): TGTGTCAGCAGTTTACCCCTTGGGTTCGAGCAGTACTTC. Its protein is CVSSLPLGFEQYF.

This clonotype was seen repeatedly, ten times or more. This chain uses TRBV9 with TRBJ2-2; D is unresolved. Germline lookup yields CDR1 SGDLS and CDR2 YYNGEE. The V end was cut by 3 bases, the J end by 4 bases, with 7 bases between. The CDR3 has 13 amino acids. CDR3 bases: TGTGCCAGCAGCGGCTTTTTCACCGGGGAGCTGTTTTTT. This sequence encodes CASSGFFTGELFF.

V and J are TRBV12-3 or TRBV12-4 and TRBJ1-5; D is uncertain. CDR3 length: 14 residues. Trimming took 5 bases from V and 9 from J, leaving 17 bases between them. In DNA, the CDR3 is TGTGCCAGCAGTCGGTACCCAACCACCGGGCCCCAGCATTTT. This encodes CASSRYPTTGPQHF.